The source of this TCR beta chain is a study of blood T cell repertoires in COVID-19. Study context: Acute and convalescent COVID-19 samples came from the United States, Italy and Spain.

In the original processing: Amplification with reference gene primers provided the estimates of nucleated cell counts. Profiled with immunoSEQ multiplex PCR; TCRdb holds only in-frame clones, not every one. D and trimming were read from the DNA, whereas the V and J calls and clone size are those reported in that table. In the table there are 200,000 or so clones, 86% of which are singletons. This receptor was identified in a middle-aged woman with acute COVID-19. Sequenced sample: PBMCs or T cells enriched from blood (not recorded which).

CDR3 DNA sequence: TGTGCCAGCAGGACACAGGGGACATCCTATGGCTACACCTTC. Translating gives CASRTQGTSYGYTF. The chain couples TRBV2 to TRBJ1-2; TRBD1 aligns across 7 bases. This CDR3 is 14 amino acids long. J lost 4 bases, V lost 6 bases, and 8 bases had no gene match. CDR1 and CDR2 (germline): SNHLY, FYNNEI.